This entry concerns a single T cell receptor (beta chain). Its antigen is not yet known. No quality values exist for individual bases; no much larger clone is one base distant. Donors were healthy HIV-negative adults with no recently reported acute infections or vaccinations. Every donor was a Caucasian adult residing in Nashville, Tennessee, USA. CD4+ T cells were enriched by magnetic negative selection, after which naive cells were positively selected on CD45RA and the negative fraction was taken as the memory subset. Blood was collected by leukapheresis, and PBMCs were isolated by Ficoll-Histopaque density gradient centrifugation and then cryopreserved in liquid nitrogen vapor phase. Analytical flow cytometry was used to check the purity and quantity of each magnetically sorted T cell population. Genomic DNA was isolated from every sorted fraction and measured by UV absorbance on a Nanodrop 2000c.

TCR CDR3 regions were amplified from genomic DNA by multiplex PCR using the deep immunoSEQ assay. Extracted genomic DNA from each cell subset was distributed evenly across all wells of several immunoSEQ 96-well plates, and each plate was treated as a replicate. For sorted subsets, each replicate PCR was loaded with around 200 ng genomic DNA, equivalent to 25,000 to 30,000 T cell genomes. The purified libraries were quantified using a Qubit 3.0 fluorometer, sized with a Bioanalyzer 2100, and then quantified again using the KAPA Library Quantification kit. Every immunoSEQ 96-well plate was sequenced on a dedicated single-read 150-cycle Illumina NextSeq 550 flow cell. On the authors' methods: Because the immunoSEQ output held only junctional sequences and lacked quality scores, the filtering could not match the filtering applied to full-length reads. To assign V/J genes and CDR3, sequences were annotated against IMGT germline references using PyIR, a Python wrapper for IgBLAST v1.9. Reads were filtered out if the reads had weak V/J assignments (E-value above 1e-6), no CDR3, stop codons, out-of-frame junctions, or ambiguous translated residues. V3J clonotypes were defined as sequences sharing an identical inferred V gene, J gene, and CDR3 amino acid sequence. Percentage overlap between repertoires was calculated by dividing the number of shared unique clonotypes by the size of the smaller repertoire. Three approaches were used to assess repertoire richness: RTK rarefaction, the Chao1 estimator, and Recon v2.1 estimates of unobserved clonotypes. Generation probabilities for all TCRbeta clonotypes obtained by the gDNA method from several donors were computed using OLGA. TCRdb's version of the immuneACCESS table is confined to in-frame rearrangements and falls short of the full clone set. An unresolved V gene accounts for under half of the shortfall where checked; the remainder is of unknown origin. That table gives V, J and clone size, and the DNA gave D and trimming. Across this sample there are some 2,500,000 clones, with approximately 94% seen only once. 0.36% of the sample comes from the top ten.

These data are taken from a study of shared clonotypes between healthy human individuals (dated by TCRdb to the early 2020s). Some background on the complete study: A few men and two women, aged 18 to 49 years, made up the cohort. To increase sequencing depth and limit assay-specific biases, different laboratories used diverse techniques to prepare libraries and sequence TCR repertoires. For each donor, three plates each were used for CD4 naive and CD4 memory, two plates were used for CD8 naive, and one plate was used for CD8 memory. The study deeply sequenced blood TCR repertoires of five healthy adults to estimate repertoire size and the extent of clonotype sharing between individuals. Between about 0.94 and 8.9 billion PBMCs per donor were obtained by leukapheresis. On the study overall, not on this receptor specifically: When a handful of donors were compared, the shared fraction of clonotypes was approximately 5% for naive CD4, about 4% for naive CD8, about 2.4% for memory CD4, and 0.4% for memory CD8. Sampling was limited to blood, and TCR repertoires in tissue likely differ from TCR repertoires in blood. Even with the large sequencing depth, rarefaction of the sorted-subset datasets indicated that sequencing was incomplete. Naive subsets generally had larger estimated clonotype richness than memory subsets did. Because the study included only a small number of donors, the genetic and exposure-history diversity represented was limited. Pairwise subsampling indicated that sequencing depth was expected to affect the degree of clonotype sharing among donors. Higher generation probabilities were observed for clonotypes shared by all four sorted-subset donors than for non-shared clonotypes.

The trim is 4 bases for V and 2 bases for J, with a gap of 10 bases between the germline ends. CDR3 length: 14 amino acids, cysteine to phenylalanine. Only the CDR3 part of the read is kept: 42 bases, read in frame from the first base. CDR1 and CDR2, looked up from the germline V gene, are SGHRS and YFSETQ. The rearranged chain carries TRBV5-1 and TRBJ1-5, with no D gene named confidently. The specimen was naive CD4+ T cells from PBMCs. This specimen's cell subset or site label, interpreted: CD45RA+ positively selected. The clonotype originates from a man aged 18-30 years in good health. Some clones in this sample may be carry-over from other donors' samples. The CDR3 reads as follows: CASSPDLGNQPQHF. Here is the DNA: TGCGCCAGCAGCCCGGACCTCGGCAATCAGCCCCAGCATTTT. Reference TRBV5-1 and TRBJ1-5 proteins supply the regions before and after the CDR3; the full variable domain is: KAGVTQTPRYLIKTRGQQVTLSCSPISGHRSVSWYQQTPGQGLQFLFEYFSETQRNKGNFPGRFSGRQFSNSRSEMNVSTLELGDSALYLCASSPDLGNQPQHFGDGTRLSIL.